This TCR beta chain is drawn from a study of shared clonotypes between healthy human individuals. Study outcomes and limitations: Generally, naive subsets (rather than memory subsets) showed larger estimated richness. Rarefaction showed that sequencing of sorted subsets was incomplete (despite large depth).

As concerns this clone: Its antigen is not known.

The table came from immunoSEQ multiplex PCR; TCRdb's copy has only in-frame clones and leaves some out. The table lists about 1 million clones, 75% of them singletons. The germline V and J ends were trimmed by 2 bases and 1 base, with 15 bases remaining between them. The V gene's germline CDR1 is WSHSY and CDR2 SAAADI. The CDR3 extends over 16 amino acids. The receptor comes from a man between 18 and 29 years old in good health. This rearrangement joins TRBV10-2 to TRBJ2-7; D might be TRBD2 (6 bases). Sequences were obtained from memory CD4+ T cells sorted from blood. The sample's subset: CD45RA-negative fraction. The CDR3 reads CASSEAGTGISYEQYF. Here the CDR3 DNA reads TGCGCCAGCAGTGAGGCCGGGACTGGGATTTCCTACGAGCAGTACTTC.